This TCR beta chain was identified during a study of tissue T cells after allogeneic stem cell transplantation. Study outcomes and limitations: Limitations included a small, clinically heterogeneous cohort and limited sampling depth. Few T cell clones were shared across patients, but motif clusters showed tissue-specific shared signatures. Anatomically similar tissues had similar TCR repertoires within each patient. Blood and spleen captured only part of the tissue TCR repertoire.

This clone came up a few times. What it recognizes is unknown. The listed genes are named as in mouse. The read finishes 1 residue shy of the CDR3 end, and the germline J gene is used to complete it. The CDR3 covers 11 residues. Trimming took off 3 bases at V and 6 bases at J, with 7 bases between the two ends. Germline CDR1 and CDR2: NNHNN and SYGAGS (reference sequence). Sequencing was performed with immunoSEQ multiplex PCR; in TCRdb, only in-frame clones are kept and a portion is missing. This sample has some 48,000 clones, with approximately 73% found just once. What was sequenced was sorted cells pooled from one or two spleens. The clonotype originates from a pool of C57BL/6 mice in good health. The chain recombines TRBV13-2 with TRBJ2-7; possible D gene TRBD1, 5 bases. The sequenced CDR3 bases are TGTGCCAGCGGTGTCGACAGTGAACAGTAC. Translated: CASGVDSEQY. The full CDR3 is CASGVDSEQYF.